The clone carrying this T cell receptor (beta chain) was seen only once. Its antigen is not known. The CDR3 is made up of 14 amino acids. The V gene's germline CDR1 is SGHRS and CDR2 YFSETQ. The germline V and J ends were trimmed by 0 bases and 2 bases, with 7 bases remaining between them. These data come from a study of cytomegalovirus exposure and HLA in healthy donors. PCR involved 60 Vbeta and 13 Jbeta primers. Generated by immunoSEQ multiplex PCR, the TCRdb table keeps only in-frame clones and is missing some. The data show 35,000 to 45,000 clones, about 50% seen once. General study findings and limits: Most TCR sequences were rare, but some public TCRs occurred in many donors. A missense variant in DCLRE1C was later tied to TCR beta V- and J-gene trimming. Researchers reported in a later analysis that common viral pathogens appeared linked to several top clusters. Earlier findings revealed that most TCR beta V segments proved productive either about 87% or about 30% of the time.

The sequence was collected from a human donor in good health. V usage is TRBV5-1 and J usage is TRBJ2-3, with no clear D. The source material was PBMCs. The CDR3 loop is CASSLGSLTDTQYF. CDR3 bases: TGCGCCAGCAGCTTGGGAAGCCTCACAGATACGCAGTATTTT.